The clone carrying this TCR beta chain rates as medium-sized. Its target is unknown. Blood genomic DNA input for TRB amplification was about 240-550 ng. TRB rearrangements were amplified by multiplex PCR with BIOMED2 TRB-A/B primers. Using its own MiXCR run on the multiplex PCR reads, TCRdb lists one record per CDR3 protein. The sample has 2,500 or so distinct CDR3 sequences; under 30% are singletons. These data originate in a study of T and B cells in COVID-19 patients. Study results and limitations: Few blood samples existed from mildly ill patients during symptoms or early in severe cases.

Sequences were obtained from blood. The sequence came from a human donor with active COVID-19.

The CDR3 is CAWSWPMANEQFF. The CDR3 region has the DNA TGTGCCTGGAGCTGGCCTATGGCCAATGAGCAGTTCTTC. V is TRBV30 and J is TRBJ2-1; D unresolved. The CDR3 is 13 residues long. Trimming cost V 3 bases and J 6 bases, with 12 bases left between them. Germline values: CDR1 GTSNPN, CDR2 SVGIG (reference sequence).